Detailed here is one TCR beta chain. This specimen belongs to a study of T cell responses to AZD1222 COVID-19 vaccine. Profiling relied on immunoSEQ multiplex PCR, and the TCRdb table lists in-frame clones only, not all of them. This sample has about 110,000 clones, with about four fifths found just once. V was cut by 9 bases and J by 0 bases, with 9 bases left in between. This CDR3 has 12 residues. Germline CDR1 MNHEY, CDR2 SVGAGI. The source of this sequence is an adult in good health. The chain joins TRBV6-5 to TRBJ2-7; no definite D call. The sample here was peripheral blood, taken on day 0 of AZD1222 vaccination. CDR3 region: CARASSSYEQYF. CDR3 sequence (DNA): TGTGCCAGAGCCAGTAGCTCCTACGAGCAGTACTTC.